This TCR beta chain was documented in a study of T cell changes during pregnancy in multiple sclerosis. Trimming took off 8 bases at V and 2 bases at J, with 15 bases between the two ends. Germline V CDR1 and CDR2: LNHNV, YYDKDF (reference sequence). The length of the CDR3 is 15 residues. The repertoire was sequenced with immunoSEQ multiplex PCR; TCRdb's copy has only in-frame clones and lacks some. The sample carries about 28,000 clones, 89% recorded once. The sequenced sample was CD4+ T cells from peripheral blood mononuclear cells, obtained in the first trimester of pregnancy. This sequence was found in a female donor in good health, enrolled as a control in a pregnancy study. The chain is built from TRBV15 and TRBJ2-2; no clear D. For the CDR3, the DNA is TGTGCCACCCAAAGCGTGGCAGTCAACACCGGGGAGCTGTTTTTT. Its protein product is CATQSVAVNTGELFF.